Listed here are 9 T cell receptor beta chains from one sample, sequenced in a study of OX40 agonist ivuxolimab in advanced cancers. This table comes from immunoSEQ multiplex PCR, and its TCRdb copy is limited to in-frame clones, with some not included. The data hold 65,000 to 95,000 clones, with roughly 87% observed a single time. The specimen comprised CD4+ or CD8+ T cells sorted from blood, sampled in a trial of the OX40 agonist ivuxolimab. The receptors were sampled from an adult with an advanced solid tumor such as melanoma, head and neck, liver or kidney cancer.

This sequence joins TRBV29-1 and TRBJ2-4, with D perhaps assigned TRBD1 or TRBD2 (5 bases each). Per the germline V gene, CDR1 is SQVTM and CDR2 is ANQGSEA. The V end lost 3 bases, the J end lost 6 bases, and 15 bases lay between the germline ends. The length of the CDR3 is 14 residues. The chain's CDR3 is CSVEARRERNIQYF. CDR3 sequence (DNA): TGCAGCGTTGAGGCGCGCAGGGAGCGAAACATTCAGTACTTC.

About this clone: Other nucleotide sequences in the sample specify the same CDR3. This chain joins TRBV19 and TRBJ2-2; possible D gene TRBD1, 5 bases. Germline CDR1 is LNHDA and CDR2 is SQIVND (reference sequence). The CDR3 runs to 14 residues. Trimming removed 7 bases from V and 0 bases from J, with 9 bases in between. CDR3 amino acids: CASKGQANTGELFF. As DNA, the CDR3 is TGTGCCAGTAAGGGGCAAGCGAACACCGGGGAGCTGTTTTTT.

V and J are TRBV2 and TRBJ2-3; possibly TRBD2 for D (5 bases). The CDR3 spans 16 residues. Germline V gene data show CDR1 as SNHLY and CDR2 as FYNNEI. Trimming shortened V by 6 bases and J by 3 bases, and 19 bases separated the two germline ends. The CDR3 loop reads CASRRASTSLTDTQYF. The CDR3 nucleotides are TGTGCCAGCAGGCGCGCTAGCACCTCTTTGACAGATACGCAGTATTTT. Drawing the rest from reference TRBV2 and TRBJ2-3, the complete variable domain is EPEVTQTPSHQVTQMGQEVILRCVPISNHLYFYWYRQILGQKVEFLVSFYNNEISEKSEIFDDQFSVERPDGSNFTLKIRSTKLEDSAMYFCASRRASTSLTDTQYFGPGTRLTVL.

This chain links TRBV9 with TRBJ2-1; TRBD1 matches at 10 bases. There are 16 residues in the CDR3. With V trimmed by 4 bases and J by 8 bases, 12 bases remained unmatched. Germline V CDR1 and CDR2: SGDLS, YYNGEE. CDR3 in DNA: TGTGCCAGCAGCAGACAGGGGGCCCTTAGTATCGATGAGCAGTTCTTC. Its protein product is CASSRQGALSIDEQFF. The whole variable domain, filled in from reference TRBV9 and TRBJ2-1, reads DSGVTQTPKHLITATGQRVTLRCSPRSGDLSVYWYQQSLDQGLQFLIQYYNGEERAKGNILERFSAQQFPDLHSELNLSSLELGDSALYFCASSRQGALSIDEQFFGPGTRLTVL.

This chain links TRBV9 with TRBJ2-7; 8 bases are a match to TRBD1. Germline V gene sequence: CDR1 SGDLS, CDR2 YYNGEE. V dropped 0 bases and J dropped 3; count of bases not matched to a gene: 8. The CDR3 totals 16 residues. The CDR3 loop is CASSVAPSTGDYEQYF. The CDR3 DNA reads TGTGCCAGCAGCGTAGCACCCTCGACAGGGGACTACGAGCAGTACTTC.

The J gene is TRBJ1-5, the V gene TRBV7-2; the D is unclear. CDR3 size: 15 residues. The germline V gene has CDR1 SGHTA and CDR2 FQGNSA. Trimming left V 5 bases short and J 5 bases short, with 16 bases between. Here the CDR3 reads CASSPSLAEYQPQHF. The CDR3 DNA reads TGTGCCAGCAGCCCTAGTCTGGCAGAGTATCAGCCCCAGCATTTT.

The chain joins TRBV2 to TRBJ1-6; D not certain. In germline, CDR1 is SNHLY, CDR2 FYNNEI. The CDR3 totals 12 residues. V gave up 6 bases and J gave up 8 bases, with 8 bases separating them. CDR3 protein: CASRYSDSPLHF. As DNA, the CDR3 is TGTGCCAGCAGATACAGTGATTCACCCCTCCACTTT.

The CDR3 DNA sequence: TGTGCCAGCAGTGTGGGGGGCCCCCTTAACTATGGCTACACCTTC. It is translated as CASSVGGPLNYGYTF. The chain combines TRBV6-4 with TRBJ1-2, with a possible D match to TRBD1 (6 bases). Trimming took 4 bases from V and 1 from J, leaving 13 bases between them. Germline V gene sequence: CDR1 MRHNA, CDR2 SNTAGT. The CDR3 covers 15 residues.

The chain has TRBV7-9 and TRBJ2-7, with 7 bases matching TRBD1. After removal of 2 bases from V and 6 bases from J, the junction contained 16 bases not matched to a gene. The CDR3 runs 17 residues. CDR1 and CDR2 from the germline V gene are SEHNR and FQNEAQ (reference sequence). Here the CDR3 reads CASSLSSRQGERSEQYF. In DNA form, the CDR3 reads TGTGCCAGCAGCTTATCTTCACGGCAGGGGGAAAGATCCGAGCAGTACTTC. Drawing the rest from reference TRBV7-9 and TRBJ2-7, the complete variable domain is DTGVSQNPRHKITKRGQNVTFRCDPISEHNRLYWYRQTLGQGPEFLTYFQNEAQLEKSRLLSDRFSAERPKGSFSTLEIQRTEQGDSAMYLCASSLSSRQGERSEQYFGPGTRLTVT.